Listed below are T cell receptor beta chains from one sample, sequenced in a study of T-cell reconstitution after alpha-beta-depleted transplantation in children. TCRdb redid the calling of the PCR reads with MiXCR, one entry per CDR3 protein. The repertoire holds around 450,000 distinct CDR3 sequences, with approximately 42% as singletons. The source was PBMCs, collected before TCRalphabeta/CD19-depleted stem cell transplant. All receptors derive from a girl between 2 and 10 years old with aplastic anemia, due to receive a stem cell transplant. The CDR3 runs from the conserved cysteine through the conserved F or W. The D gene is left open where the match is weak. Clone size is not always given. Where it is, it says once, few, many or a class for expanded clones.

TRBV20-1	TRBD1	-	TRBJ2-7	CSGWTGGGNEQYF	TGCAGTGGATGGACAGGGGGTGGTAACGAGCAGTACTTC
TRBV27	TRBD1	once	TRBJ2-6	CASSLAGQASGANVLTF	TGTGCCAGCAGTTTAGCGGGACAGGCCTCTGGGGCCAACGTCCTGACTTTC
TRBV5-1	-	-	TRBJ2-3	CASNAGRATDTQYF	TGCGCCAGCAATGCTGGCAGGGCGACAGATACGCAGTATTTT
TRBV7-9	TRBD1	-	TRBJ2-1	CASIPGDRAYNEQFF	TGTGCCAGCATACCGGGGGACAGGGCTTACAATGAGCAGTTCTTC
TRBV9	-	many	TRBJ2-1	CASSVGRERREQFF	TGTGCCAGCAGCGTAGGACGTGAGAGAAGGGAGCAGTTCTTC
TRBV27	TRBD1	-	TRBJ2-7	CASSSSTGASYEQYF	TGTGCCAGCAGTTCCTCGACAGGGGCAAGCTACGAGCAGTACTTC
TRBV7-9	TRBD2	few	TRBJ2-3	CASGLSGGTDTQYF	TGTGCCAGCGGTTTATCGGGGGGAACAGATACGCAGTATTTT
TRBV7-2	-	few	TRBJ2-3	CASSLQPATISTDTQYF	TGTGCCAGCAGCTTACAGCCAGCCACCATTAGCACAGATACGCAGTATTTT
TRBV4-3	-	many	TRBJ1-4	CASSQERGATNEKLFF	TGCGCCAGCAGCCAAGAACGTGGGGCCACTAATGAAAAACTGTTTTTT
TRBV10-1	-	once	TRBJ2-7	CASSEGLLEQYF	TGCGCCAGCAGTGAGGGGCTCCTCGAGCAGTACTTC
TRBV19	-	-	TRBJ1-4	CASSSPEKLFF	TGTGCCAGTAGTTCTCCGGAAAAACTGTTTTTT
TRBV30	-	once	TRBJ2-7	CAWRGPTGYYEQYF	TGTGCCTGGCGCGGGCCGACTGGATATTACGAGCAGTACTTC
TRBV15	-	few	TRBJ2-3	CATSPSRGSTDTQYF	TGTGCCACCAGCCCCAGCCGGGGTAGCACAGATACGCAGTATTTT
TRBV15	-	-	TRBJ2-7	CATTRGPGYEQYF	TGTGCCACCACTCGGGGACCGGGCTACGAGCAGTACTTC
TRBV20-1	TRBD1	many	TRBJ1-4	CSARDTGGSEKLFF	TGCAGTGCTAGAGATACAGGGGGAAGTGAAAAACTGTTTTTT
TRBV6-1	-	-	TRBJ2-2	CATLRTGNTGELFF	TGTGCCACCCTTCGCACAGGGAACACCGGGGAGCTGTTTTTT
TRBV7-9	-	-	TRBJ2-5	CASSPAFIPQETQYF	TGTGCCAGCAGCCCAGCGTTTATCCCCCAAGAGACCCAGTACTTC
TRBV9	-	many	TRBJ2-7	CASSVHGEGEQYF	TGTGCCAGCAGCGTCCACGGGGAAGGCGAGCAGTACTTC
TRBV5-1	-	many	TRBJ1-4	CASSPWDGTNEKLFF	TGCGCCAGCAGCCCGTGGGACGGGACTAATGAAAAACTGTTTTTT
TRBV29-1	TRBD2	-	TRBJ2-5	CSVESAGGPQETQYF	TGCAGCGTTGAGTCGGCGGGAGGGCCCCAAGAGACCCAGTACTTC
TRBV6-5	TRBD2	many	TRBJ2-1	CASSYRREINEQFF	TGTGCCAGCAGTTACCGGCGGGAGATCAATGAGCAGTTCTTC
TRBV11-3	-	-	TRBJ1-1	CASSPGGDVFTEAFF	TGTGCCAGCAGCCCCGGGGGTGACGTTTTCACTGAAGCTTTCTTT
TRBV28	TRBD1	few	TRBJ2-2	CASRDRSNTGELFF	TGTGCCAGCCGGGACAGATCGAACACCGGGGAGCTGTTTTTT
TRBV7-9	-	many	TRBJ2-5	CASSPVRGQETQYF	TGTGCCAGCAGCCCCGTCCGGGGACAAGAGACCCAGTACTTC
TRBV7-2	TRBD2	-	TRBJ2-5	CASSLTTSGVQETQYF	TGTGCCAGCAGCTTAACGACTAGCGGGGTACAAGAGACCCAGTACTTC
TRBV10-1	-	few	TRBJ2-3	CASRKYTDTQYF	TGCGCCAGCAGAAAATACACAGATACGCAGTATTTT
TRBV28	TRBD2	-	TRBJ2-2	CASSFLGPSGHWSTGELFF	TGTGCCAGCAGTTTCTTAGGGCCTAGCGGACATTGGAGCACCGGGGAGCTGTTTTTT
TRBV12-3/TRBV12-4	TRBD1	-	TRBJ1-2	CASRRTGEPSYGYTF	TGTGCCAGCAGGCGGACAGGGGAGCCTAGCTATGGCTACACCTTC
TRBV20-1	TRBD1	-	TRBJ2-7	CSAHRGQVTYEQYF	TGCAGTGCTCATAGGGGGCAGGTTACCTACGAGCAGTACTTC
TRBV29-1	TRBD2	-	TRBJ2-1	CSVEGSSGNYNEQFF	TGCAGCGTTGAGGGCTCTAGCGGGAACTACAATGAGCAGTTCTTC
TRBV4-3	TRBD2	-	TRBJ2-3	CASSQETSLSTDTQYF	TGCGCCAGCAGCCAAGAGACTAGCTTGAGCACAGATACGCAGTATTTT
TRBV5-1	-	-	TRBJ2-1	CASSLVNKGNEQFF	TGCGCCAGCAGCTTGGTCAACAAAGGCAATGAGCAGTTCTTC
TRBV6-5	-	-	TRBJ1-4	CASSYGTWGEKLFF	TGTGCCAGCAGTTACGGGACATGGGGTGAAAAACTGTTTTTT
TRBV6-1	-	-	TRBJ1-5	CASRGQTKRSNQPQHF	TGTGCCAGCAGAGGCCAGACTAAACGTAGCAATCAGCCCCAGCATTTT
TRBV5-6	-	many	TRBJ2-7	CASSLGWGTSSYEQYF	TGTGCCAGCAGCTTGGGCTGGGGGACGAGCTCCTACGAGCAGTACTTC
TRBV20-1	TRBD1	-	TRBJ2-5	CSARAGQVGETQYF	TGCAGTGCTAGAGCAGGACAGGTCGGGGAGACCCAGTACTTC
TRBV7-2	TRBD2	-	TRBJ2-2	CASSPKREGLFLGELFF	TGTGCCAGCAGCCCGAAGCGGGAGGGCCTGTTCCTCGGGGAGCTGTTTTTT
TRBV4-2	-	-	TRBJ2-1	CASSPLGLGLNEQFF	TGTGCCAGCAGCCCACTAGGGCTAGGTTTGAATGAGCAGTTCTTC
TRBV12-3/TRBV12-4	-	-	TRBJ2-6	CASSPGPGGGANVLTF	TGTGCCAGCAGTCCGGGCCCTGGTGGGGGGGCCAACGTCCTGACTTTC
TRBV5-1	TRBD1	-	TRBJ1-1	CASSQQGAGTEAFF	TGCGCCAGCAGCCAACAGGGGGCCGGCACTGAAGCTTTCTTT
TRBV20-1	TRBD2	-	TRBJ2-7	CSARDLAGGRSYEQYF	TGCAGTGCTAGGGACCTAGCGGGAGGACGCTCCTACGAGCAGTACTTC
TRBV5-1	-	many	TRBJ2-7	CASSREEGGFYEQYF	TGCGCCAGCAGCCGCGAGGAGGGAGGTTTTTACGAGCAGTACTTC
TRBV28	-	few	TRBJ2-7	CALNTPNRGAEQYF	TGTGCCCTAAACACCCCAAATCGTGGGGCCGAGCAGTACTTC
TRBV20-1	TRBD1	-	TRBJ1-1	CSAGTGMNTEAFF	TGCAGTGCTGGGACAGGGATGAACACTGAAGCTTTCTTT
TRBV29-1	-	-	TRBJ1-1	CSVSDRRFTEAFF	TGCAGCGTTTCGGACCGCAGGTTCACTGAAGCTTTCTTT
TRBV27	-	-	TRBJ2-1	CASSPTGNYNEQFF	TGTGCCAGCAGTCCCACAGGGAACTACAATGAGCAGTTCTTC
TRBV12-3/TRBV12-4	TRBD2	many	TRBJ2-7	CASSPTGRGEQYF	TGTGCCAGCAGCCCCACCGGGAGGGGGGAGCAGTACTTC
TRBV5-6	-	-	TRBJ2-5	CASSLWGDGETQYF	TGTGCCAGCAGCTTATGGGGGGACGGGGAGACCCAGTACTTC
TRBV4-1	-	-	TRBJ2-5	CASSQITAQGRETQYF	TGCGCCAGCAGCCAAATAACAGCCCAGGGGAGGGAGACCCAGTACTTC
TRBV30	-	-	TRBJ2-3	CAWSEAVGGPDTQYF	TGTGCCTGGAGTGAAGCGGTAGGGGGTCCTGATACGCAGTATTTT
TRBV20-1	TRBD1	many	TRBJ2-1	CSAPLGGLYNEQFF	TGCAGTGCTCCGTTAGGGGGCCTCTACAATGAGCAGTTCTTC
TRBV10-3	-	many	TRBJ1-2	CAISESEGGYTF	TGTGCCATCAGTGAGTCAGAGGGCGGCTACACCTTC
TRBV20-1	-	-	TRBJ1-4	CSARDIGESTNEKLFF	TGCAGTGCTAGAGATATTGGGGAATCAACTAATGAAAAACTGTTTTTT